This T cell receptor beta chain was identified in a study of blood T cell repertoires in COVID-19. Study background: Sources were T cells, B-cell-depleted T cells, or PBMCs; the material itself was cDNA or gDNA.

Trimming at V came to 0 bases and at J to 4 bases, leaving 13 bases not matched to a gene. Looked up from germline, CDR1 is LGHNA and CDR2 is YNFKEQ. The CDR3 spans 19 residues. Original handling: Cell counts per sample came from amplifying reference gene primers. Some clones are missing from TCRdb's copy, which holds only in-frame ones; the method was immunoSEQ multiplex PCR. The DNA was the basis for D and trimming; V, J and clone size are from that table. Of 35,000 to 55,000 clones listed, roughly nine tenths were seen once; the top ten hold 4.5% to 7%. Sequencing used peripheral blood. This sequence originates from a human donor in a cohort sampled during active COVID-19. The V gene is TRBV4-2, the J gene TRBJ2-5; 11 bases are shared with TRBD2. The CDR3 nucleotides read TGTGCCAGCAGCCAAGATAATAAGGTACTAGCGGGAGTATCAGAGACCCAGTACTTC. Amino acids: CASSQDNKVLAGVSETQYF.